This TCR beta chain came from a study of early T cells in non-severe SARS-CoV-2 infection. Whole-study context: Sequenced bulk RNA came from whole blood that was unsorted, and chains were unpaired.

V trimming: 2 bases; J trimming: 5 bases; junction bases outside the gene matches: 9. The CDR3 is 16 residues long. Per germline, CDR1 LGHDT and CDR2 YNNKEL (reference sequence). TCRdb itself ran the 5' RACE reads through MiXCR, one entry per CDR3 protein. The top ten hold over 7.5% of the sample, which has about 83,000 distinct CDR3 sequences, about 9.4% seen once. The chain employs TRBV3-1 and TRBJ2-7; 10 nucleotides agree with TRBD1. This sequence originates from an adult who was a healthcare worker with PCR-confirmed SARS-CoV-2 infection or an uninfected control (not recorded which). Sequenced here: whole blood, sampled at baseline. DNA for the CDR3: TGTGCCAGCAGCCAACCGCCCGGGACAGGGGACGACGAGCAGTACTTC. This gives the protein CASSQPPGTGDDEQYF.